This T cell receptor (beta chain) was captured in a study of T cell responses to AZD1222 COVID-19 vaccine. CDR1 and CDR2 (germline): SGHRS, YFSETQ. This CDR3 region has 15 residues. V shed 2 bases, J shed 8 bases, and the junction held 9 bases outside the gene matches. The table came from immunoSEQ multiplex PCR; TCRdb's copy has only in-frame clones and leaves some out. Among roughly 130,000 clones listed, 85% to 95% were seen once. The origin of this receptor is an adult in good health. This specimen was peripheral blood, taken on day 0 of AZD1222 vaccination. This sequence joins TRBV5-1 and TRBJ1-3; 8 positions agree with TRBD1. CDR3 in amino acids: CASSFGQGWMDTIYF. DNA of the CDR3: TGCGCCAGCAGCTTCGGACAGGGATGGATGGACACCATATATTTT.